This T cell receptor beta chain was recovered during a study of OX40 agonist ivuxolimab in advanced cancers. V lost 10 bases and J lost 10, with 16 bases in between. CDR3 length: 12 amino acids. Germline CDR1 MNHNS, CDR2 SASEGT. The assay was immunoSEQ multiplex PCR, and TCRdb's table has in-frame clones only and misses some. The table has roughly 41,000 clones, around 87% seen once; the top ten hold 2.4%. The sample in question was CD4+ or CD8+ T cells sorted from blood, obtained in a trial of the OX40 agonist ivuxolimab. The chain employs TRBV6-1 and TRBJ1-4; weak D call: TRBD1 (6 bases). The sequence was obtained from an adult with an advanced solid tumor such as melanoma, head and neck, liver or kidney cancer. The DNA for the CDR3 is TGTGCCACACGCGCTTCAGGGGTAAAACTGTTTTTT. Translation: CATRASGVKLFF.